The rows below give T cell receptor beta chains drawn from one sample of a study of blood T cell repertoires in COVID-19. Profiled with immunoSEQ multiplex PCR; TCRdb holds only in-frame clones, not every one. The sample shows around 300,000 clones, 80% to 90% of them seen only once. Material for sequencing was PBMCs or T cells enriched from blood (not recorded which). These receptors were taken from a woman younger than 30 who had recovered from COVID-19. The CDR3 runs from the conserved cysteine through the conserved F or W. Fields, in order: V gene, CDR3 protein.

>TRBV2
CASTISVNTGELFF
>TRBV27
CASSSWDRVNEAFF
>TRBV30
CAWSSGQVISGNTIYF
>TRBV6-5
CASNGIGELFF
>TRBV5-5
CASSLSVEQFF
>TRBV11-2
CASSDTSGGIYEQYF
>TRBV27
CASSLLGTVSGRGETQYF
>TRBV5-6
CASSFHQGGDTDTQYF
>TRBV5-1
CASRPDSGNTIYF
>TRBV27
CASSYGTDNSPLHF
>TRBV14
CASSQESLSSRGRGNTEAFF
>TRBV3-1/TRBV3-2
CASSFTGGSGNTIYF
>TRBV6-5
CASRLARGLYNEQFF
>TRBV10-3
CAISESVRDYNEQFF
>TRBV9
CASGRGEFTDTQYF
>TRBV12-5
CASGLGYRGVDEKLFF
>TRBV9
CASSVDSQETQYF
>TRBV6-2/TRBV6-3
CASSYTGDSSYEQYF
>TRBV18
CASSSSGGAHEQYF
>TRBV27
CASSLGGSYNEQFF
>TRBV11-1
CASSRNRGRDTGELFF
>TRBV23-1
CASSLQGRCQPQHF
>TRBV5-1
CASSGATGAYEQYF
>TRBV19
CASSIVPGQAFF
>TRBV4-1
CASSGQRGFFTQYF
>TRBV2
CASSEVTGNNEQFF
>TRBV28
CAARGLGYTF
>TRBV7-2
CASSLGGFVQPQHF
>TRBV6-5
CASTRGGAHGYTF
>TRBV6-6
CASSYDGHSGYTF
>TRBV7-6
CASSLESASGGETQYF
>TRBV2
CASSNAGNSPLHF
>TRBV19
CASGYYDGYTF
>TRBV6-5
CASSQPRDRGFGYTF
>TRBV27
CASKAGIYSGANVLTF
>TRBV9
CASSVEGDLDYGYTF
>TRBV5-4
CASSPRTGEAYGYTF
>TRBV10-3
CAISSLQGASSYNEQFF
>TRBV30
CAWGVSGAGNTIYF
>TRBV19
CASSIRGAYSEAFF
>TRBV9
CASSVPGQINYTF
>TRBV29-1
CSVLGGTEAFF
>TRBV7-9
CASSLGRQYGYTF
>TRBV30
CAWKARNRGSAFF
>TRBV6-2/TRBV6-3
CASSLHSNQPQHF
>TRBV7-2
CASSTTLTGDQYF
>TRBV15
CATSRGGKPDTEAFF
>TRBV28
CATARYGTGLGGYTF
>TRBV9
CASSGRGTVNSPLHF
>TRBV12-3/TRBV12-4
CASSFQANYGYTF
>TRBV11-3
CASSLDQAQYF
>TRBV10-3
CAISEPRAGTTEAFF
>TRBV28
CASSPDNANTGELFF
>TRBV3-1/TRBV3-2
CASSQDSSGQPQHF
>TRBV4-1
CASSHPGLAGGHNEQFF